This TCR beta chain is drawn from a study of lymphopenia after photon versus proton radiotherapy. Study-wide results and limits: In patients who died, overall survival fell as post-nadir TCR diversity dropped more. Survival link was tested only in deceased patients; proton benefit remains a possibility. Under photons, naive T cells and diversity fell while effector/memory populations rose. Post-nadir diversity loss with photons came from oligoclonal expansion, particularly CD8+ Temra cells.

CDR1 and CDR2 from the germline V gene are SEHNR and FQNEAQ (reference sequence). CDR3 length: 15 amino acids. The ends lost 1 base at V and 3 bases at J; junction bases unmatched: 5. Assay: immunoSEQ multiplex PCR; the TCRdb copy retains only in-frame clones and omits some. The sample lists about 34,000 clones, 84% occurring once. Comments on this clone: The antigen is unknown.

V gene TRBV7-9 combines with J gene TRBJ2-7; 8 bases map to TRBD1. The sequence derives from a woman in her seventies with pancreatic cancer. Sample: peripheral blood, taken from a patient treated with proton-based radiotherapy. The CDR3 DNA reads TGTGCCAGCAGCTTAGAAGGAGGGACAGGCTACGAGCAGTACTTC. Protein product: CASSLEGGTGYEQYF.